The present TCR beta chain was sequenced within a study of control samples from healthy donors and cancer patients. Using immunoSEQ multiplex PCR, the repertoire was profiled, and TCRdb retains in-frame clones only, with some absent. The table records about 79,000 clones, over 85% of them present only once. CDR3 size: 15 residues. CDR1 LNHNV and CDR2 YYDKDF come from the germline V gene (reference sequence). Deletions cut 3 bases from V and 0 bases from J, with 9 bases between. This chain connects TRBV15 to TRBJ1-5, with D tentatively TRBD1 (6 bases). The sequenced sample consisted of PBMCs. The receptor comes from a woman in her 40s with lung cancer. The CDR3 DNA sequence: TGTGCCACCAGCAGTAGGACAGATAGCAATCAGCCCCAGCATTTT. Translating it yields CATSSRTDSNQPQHF.